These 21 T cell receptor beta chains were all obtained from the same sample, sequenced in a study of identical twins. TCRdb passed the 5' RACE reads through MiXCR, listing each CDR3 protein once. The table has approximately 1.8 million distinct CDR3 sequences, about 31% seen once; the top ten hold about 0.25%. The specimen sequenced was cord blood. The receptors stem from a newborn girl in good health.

CDR3 loop: CASSLSDGELFF. In nucleotides, the CDR3 is TGCGCCAGCAGCTTGTCCGACGGGGAGCTGTTTTTT. The chain combines TRBV5-1 with TRBJ2-2; D remains ambiguous. Per germline, CDR1 SGHRS and CDR2 YFSETQ. The CDR3 is 12 residues long. The V end lost 1 base, the J end lost 7 bases, and 5 bases lay between the germline ends.

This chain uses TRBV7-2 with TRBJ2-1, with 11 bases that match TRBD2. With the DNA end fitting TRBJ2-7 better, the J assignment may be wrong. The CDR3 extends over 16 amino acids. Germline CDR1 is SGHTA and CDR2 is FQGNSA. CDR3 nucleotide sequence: TGTGCCAGCAGCTTAGCGACTAGCGGGACCCACAATGAGCAGTACTTC. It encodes CASSLATSGTHNEQYF.

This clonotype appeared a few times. CDR3 sequence reads: CAISELAGVGSIQYF. Here the CDR3 DNA reads TGTGCCATCAGTGAACTAGCGGGAGTCGGATCCATTCAGTACTTC. The rearrangement uses TRBV10-3 and TRBJ2-4; TRBD2 agrees at 11 bases. V was clipped by 3 bases and J by 9 bases; unmatched bases: 7. The CDR3 covers 15 residues. CDR1 is ENHRY, CDR2 SYGVKD, per germline.

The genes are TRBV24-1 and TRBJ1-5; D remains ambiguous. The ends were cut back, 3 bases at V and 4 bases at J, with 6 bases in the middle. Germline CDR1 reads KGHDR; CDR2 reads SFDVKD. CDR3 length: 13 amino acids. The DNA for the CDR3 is TGTGCCACCAGTGATCAGGCAAATCAGCCCCAGCATTTT. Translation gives CATSDQANQPQHF.

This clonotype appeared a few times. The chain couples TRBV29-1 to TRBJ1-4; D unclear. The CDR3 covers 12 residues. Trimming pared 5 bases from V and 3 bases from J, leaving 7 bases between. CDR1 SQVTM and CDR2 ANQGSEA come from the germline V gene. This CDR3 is CSVTYPNEKLFF. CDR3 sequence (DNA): TGCAGCGTTACATATCCTAATGAAAAACTGTTTTTT.

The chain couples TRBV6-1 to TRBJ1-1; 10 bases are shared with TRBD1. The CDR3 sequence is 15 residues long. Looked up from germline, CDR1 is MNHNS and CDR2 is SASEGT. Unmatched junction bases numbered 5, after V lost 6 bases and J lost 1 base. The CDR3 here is CASRIGTGANTEAFF. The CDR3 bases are TGTGCCAGCAGGATCGGGACAGGGGCGAACACTGAAGCTTTCTTT.

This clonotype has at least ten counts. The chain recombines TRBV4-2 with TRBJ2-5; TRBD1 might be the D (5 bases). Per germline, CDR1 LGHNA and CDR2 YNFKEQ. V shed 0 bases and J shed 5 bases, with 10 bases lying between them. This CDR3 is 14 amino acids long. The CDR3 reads CASSQEGVRETQYF. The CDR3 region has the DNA TGTGCCAGCAGCCAAGAAGGGGTTAGGGAGACCCAGTACTTC.

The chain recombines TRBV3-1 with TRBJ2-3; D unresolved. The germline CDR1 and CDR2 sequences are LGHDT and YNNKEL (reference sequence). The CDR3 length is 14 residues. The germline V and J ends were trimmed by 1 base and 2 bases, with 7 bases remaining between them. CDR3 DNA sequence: TGTGCCAGCAGCCAAGGTCACCACACAGATACGCAGTATTTT. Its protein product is CASSQGHHTDTQYF.

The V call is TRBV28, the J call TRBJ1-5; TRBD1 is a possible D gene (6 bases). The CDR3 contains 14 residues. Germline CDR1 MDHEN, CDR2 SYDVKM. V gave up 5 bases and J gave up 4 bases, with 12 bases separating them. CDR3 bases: TGTGCCAGCAGTCTATACAGGGTTAATCAGCCCCAGCATTTT. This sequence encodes CASSLYRVNQPQHF.

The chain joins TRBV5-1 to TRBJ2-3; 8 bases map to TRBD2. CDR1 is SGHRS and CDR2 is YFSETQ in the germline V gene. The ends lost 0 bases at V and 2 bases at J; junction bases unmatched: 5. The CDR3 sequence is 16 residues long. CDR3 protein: CASSLEGTRHTDTQYF. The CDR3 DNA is TGCGCCAGCAGCTTGGAGGGGACTAGGCACACAGATACGCAGTATTTT.

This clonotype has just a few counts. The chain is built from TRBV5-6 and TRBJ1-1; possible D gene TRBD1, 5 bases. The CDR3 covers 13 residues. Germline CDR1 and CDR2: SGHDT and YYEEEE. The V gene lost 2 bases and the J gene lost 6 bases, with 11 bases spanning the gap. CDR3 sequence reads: CASSLVQGPEAFF. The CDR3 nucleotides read TGTGCCAGCAGCTTAGTTCAGGGCCCTGAAGCTTTCTTT.

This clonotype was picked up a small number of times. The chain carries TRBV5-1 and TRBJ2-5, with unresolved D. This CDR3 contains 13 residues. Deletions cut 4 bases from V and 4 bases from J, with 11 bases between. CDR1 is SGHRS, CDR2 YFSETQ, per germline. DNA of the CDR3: TGCGCCAGCAGCAACGATGGGCGAGAGACCCAGTACTTC. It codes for CASSNDGRETQYF.

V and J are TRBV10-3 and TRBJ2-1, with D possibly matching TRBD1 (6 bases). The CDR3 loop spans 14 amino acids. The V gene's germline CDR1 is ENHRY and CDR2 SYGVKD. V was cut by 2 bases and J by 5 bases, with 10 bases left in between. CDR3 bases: TGTGCCATCAGTGAGAGGACAGCCAACAATGAGCAGTTCTTC. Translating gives CAISERTANNEQFF.

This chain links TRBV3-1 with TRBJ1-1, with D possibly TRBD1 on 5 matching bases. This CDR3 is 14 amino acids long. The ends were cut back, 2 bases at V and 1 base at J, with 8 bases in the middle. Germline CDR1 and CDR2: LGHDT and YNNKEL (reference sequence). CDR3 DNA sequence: TGTGCCAGCAGCCAACATACAGGGAACACTGAAGCTTTCTTT. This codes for CASSQHTGNTEAFF.

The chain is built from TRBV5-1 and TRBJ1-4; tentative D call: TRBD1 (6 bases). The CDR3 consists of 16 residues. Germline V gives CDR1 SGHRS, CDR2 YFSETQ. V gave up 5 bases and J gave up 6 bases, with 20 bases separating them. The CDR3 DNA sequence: TGCGCCAGCAGGCCCGACAGGCATCAGGGAGATGAAAAACTGTTTTTT. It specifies CASRPDRHQGDEKLFF.

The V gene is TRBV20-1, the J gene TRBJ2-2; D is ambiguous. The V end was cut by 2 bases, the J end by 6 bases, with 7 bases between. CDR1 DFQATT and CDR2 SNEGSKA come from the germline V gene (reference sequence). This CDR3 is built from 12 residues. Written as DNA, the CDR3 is TGCAGTGCTAGAAGGCTGCCCGGGGAGCTGTTTTTT. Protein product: CSARRLPGELFF.

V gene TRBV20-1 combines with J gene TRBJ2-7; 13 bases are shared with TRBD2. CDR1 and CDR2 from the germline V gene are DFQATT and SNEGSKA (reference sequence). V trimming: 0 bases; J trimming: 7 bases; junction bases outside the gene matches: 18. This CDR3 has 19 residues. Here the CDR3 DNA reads TGCAGTGCTAGAGATCCCGGGACTAGCGGGACCCAACCCCGCAATGAGCAGTACTTC. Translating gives CSARDPGTSGTQPRNEQYF.

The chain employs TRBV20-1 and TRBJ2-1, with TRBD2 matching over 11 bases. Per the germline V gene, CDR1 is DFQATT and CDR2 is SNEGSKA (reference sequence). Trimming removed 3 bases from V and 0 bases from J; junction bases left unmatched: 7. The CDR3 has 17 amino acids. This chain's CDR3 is CSASGLAGLPSYNEQFF. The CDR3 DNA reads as TGCAGTGCTAGTGGACTAGCGGGCCTTCCCTCCTACAATGAGCAGTTCTTC.

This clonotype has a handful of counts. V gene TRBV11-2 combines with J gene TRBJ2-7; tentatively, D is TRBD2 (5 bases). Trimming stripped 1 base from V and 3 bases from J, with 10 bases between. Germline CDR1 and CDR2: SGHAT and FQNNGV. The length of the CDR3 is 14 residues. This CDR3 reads CASSLGASYYEQYF. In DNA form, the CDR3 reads TGTGCCAGCAGCTTAGGGGCTAGCTACTACGAGCAGTACTTC.

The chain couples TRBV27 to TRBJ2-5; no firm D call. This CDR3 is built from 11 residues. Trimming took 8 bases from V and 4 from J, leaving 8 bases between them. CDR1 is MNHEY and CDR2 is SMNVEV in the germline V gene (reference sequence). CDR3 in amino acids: CASAVGETQYF. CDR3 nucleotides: TGTGCCAGCGCAGTGGGAGAGACCCAGTACTTC.

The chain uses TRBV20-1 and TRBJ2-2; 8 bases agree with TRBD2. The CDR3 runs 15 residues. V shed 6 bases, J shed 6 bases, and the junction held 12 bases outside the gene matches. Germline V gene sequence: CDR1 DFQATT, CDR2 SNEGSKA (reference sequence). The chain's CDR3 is CSARLAGGLSGELFF. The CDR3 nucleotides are TGCAGTGCCCGACTGGCGGGAGGCCTTTCCGGGGAGCTGTTTTTT.